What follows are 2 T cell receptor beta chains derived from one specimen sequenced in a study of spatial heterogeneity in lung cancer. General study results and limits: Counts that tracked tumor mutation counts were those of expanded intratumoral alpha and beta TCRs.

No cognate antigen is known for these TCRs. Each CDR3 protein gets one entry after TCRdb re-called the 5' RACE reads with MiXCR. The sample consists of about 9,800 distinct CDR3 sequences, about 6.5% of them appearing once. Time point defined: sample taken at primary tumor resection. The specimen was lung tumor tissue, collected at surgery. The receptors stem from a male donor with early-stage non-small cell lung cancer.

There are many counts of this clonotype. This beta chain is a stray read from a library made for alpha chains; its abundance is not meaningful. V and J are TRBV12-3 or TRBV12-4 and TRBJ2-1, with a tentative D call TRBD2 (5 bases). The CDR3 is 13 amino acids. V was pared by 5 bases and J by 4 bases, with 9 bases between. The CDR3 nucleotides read TGTGCCAGCAGTCCTAGCCGATACAATGAGCAGTTCTTC. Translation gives CASSPSRYNEQFF.

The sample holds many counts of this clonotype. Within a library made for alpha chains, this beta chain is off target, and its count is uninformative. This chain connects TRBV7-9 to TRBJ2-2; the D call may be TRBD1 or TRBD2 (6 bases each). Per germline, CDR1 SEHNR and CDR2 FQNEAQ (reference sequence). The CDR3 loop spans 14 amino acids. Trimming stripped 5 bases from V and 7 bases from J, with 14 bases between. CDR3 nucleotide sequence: TGTGCCAGCAGCCCCAGACAGGAGGGCGGGGAGCTGTTTTTT. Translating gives CASSPRQEGGELFF.